Described below is a single TCR beta chain sequence and its context. Its antigen is as yet unknown. Clones were sequenced by immunoSEQ multiplex PCR, and TCRdb holds only the in-frame ones, with some missing. The sample contains 110,000 to 150,000 clones, about 95% of which appear only once. The data belong to a study of cytomegalovirus exposure and HLA in healthy donors. For the study at large: It was reported in a later analysis that the same platform had been used for the roughly 110 validation repertoires as for the roughly 700 first-cohort repertoires.

Study observations and caveats: The study labeled 180 or so TCR beta chains cytomegalovirus-associated. The dataset shows that most TCR sequences were rare, while some public TCRs occurred in many donors.

Sequenced material: PBMCs. The TCR was taken from a man younger than 30 in good health and CMV-seropositive.

CDR3 DNA: TGTGCCAGCAGTTACTCGTCGGGGTACTCCTACGAGCAGTACTTC. This gives the protein CASSYSSGYSYEQYF. The rearrangement links TRBV6-5 to TRBJ2-7; D possibly corresponds to TRBD2 (5 bases). In germline, CDR1 is MNHEY, CDR2 SVGAGI. The CDR3 runs to 15 residues. Trimming shortened V by 0 bases and J by 0 bases, and 9 bases separated the two germline ends.